This TCR beta chain was captured in a study of blood T cell repertoires in COVID-19. Looking at the study overall: COVID-19 samples collected from the United States, Italy and Spain covered acute and convalescent phases. T cells, B-cell-depleted T cells, or PBMCs supplied cDNA or gDNA.

Original methodology: Reference gene primer amplification yielded estimated nucleated cell counts. Clones were read by immunoSEQ multiplex PCR, and TCRdb kept only the in-frame ones, dropping some. The D gene and trimming were derived from the DNA, and the V and J assignments and clone size from that table. The data hold 200,000 to 250,000 clones, with around 90% observed a single time. The CDR3 length is 15 residues. Germline CDR1 LGHNA, CDR2 YNFKEQ. Trimming removed 2 bases at V and 5 bases at J, with 16 bases between. The receptor's source is a man aged 30 to 45 with acute or convalescent COVID-19. The J gene is TRBJ2-7, the V gene TRBV4-2; D is possibly TRBD2 (6 bases). The sequencing sample was made of peripheral blood. CDR3 bases: TGTGCCAGCAGCCAAAGGCGGGGTGGGCCTAACGAGCAGTACTTC. Translation: CASSQRRGGPNEQYF.